One and the same sample provided the 21 T cell receptor beta chains below, sequenced in a study. Using its own MiXCR run on the 5' RACE reads, TCRdb lists one record per CDR3 protein. Among tens of thousands of distinct CDR3 sequences, 28% were seen once, and the ten largest hold 2% to 2.5%. The sample comprised naive CD4+ T cells sorted from blood. Indicated subset: naive CD4+ T cells, CD4+CD45RA+CD25-. The receptors shown here come from a female donor with breast cancer.

The rearrangement joins TRBV5-1 to TRBJ2-1, with TRBD2 matching over 10 bases. The CDR3 is 16 residues long. Germline values: CDR1 SGHRS, CDR2 YFSETQ. V shed 0 bases, J shed 7 bases, and the junction held 7 bases outside the gene matches. The CDR3 DNA follows: TGCGCCAGCAGCTTGGGTGCAGCGGGAGGGTTTAATGAGCAGTTCTTC. Translated: CASSLGAAGGFNEQFF.

As DNA, the CDR3 is TGTGCCAGCAGCCTACAGGGGGCGAATGGCTACACCTTC. Amino acids: CASSLQGANGYTF. The chain has TRBV3-1 and TRBJ1-2; TRBD1 matches 9 bases. The CDR3 extends over 13 amino acids. Trimming took 4 bases from V and 6 from J; bases not matched to a gene: 3. Per germline, CDR1 LGHDT and CDR2 YNNKEL (reference sequence).

The rearrangement joins TRBV5-6 to TRBJ2-1, with 10 nucleotides matching TRBD2. CDR3 size: 14 residues. The germline V gene encodes CDR1 SGHDT and CDR2 YYEEEE. J gave up 6 bases and V 9 bases, and 9 bases lay outside the gene matches. Written as DNA, the CDR3 is TGTGCCACCCTAAGCGGGAGGGATTTCAATGAGCAGTTCTTC. This codes for CATLSGRDFNEQFF.

In its sample, this clonotype was seen a few times. This chain uses TRBV29-1 with TRBJ1-2; TRBD1 might be the D (5 bases). CDR1 is SQVTM and CDR2 is ANQGSEA in the germline V gene. Trimming took 5 bases from V and 8 from J, leaving 18 bases between them. The CDR3 is 13 residues long. CDR3 region: CSVLRDRHLGYTF. CDR3 in DNA: TGCAGCGTTCTCCGGGACCGACACCTGGGCTACACCTTC.

The V call is TRBV6-5, the J call TRBJ2-5; TRBD1 matches at 7 bases. Germline CDR1 is MNHEY and CDR2 is SVGAGI. Losses at the gene ends were 6 bases for V and 2 bases for J; bases not matched to a gene: 6. The CDR3 has 14 amino acids. DNA of the CDR3: TGTGCCAGCAGGGCCCTACAGGGGCAAGAGACCCAGTACTTC. It yields the protein CASRALQGQETQYF.

In its sample, this clonotype was seen a few times. The chain uses TRBV5-1 and TRBJ2-5; perhaps TRBD1 as D (6 bases). This CDR3 has 15 residues. Trimming took off 0 bases at V and 5 bases at J, with 14 bases between the two ends. The V gene's germline CDR1 is SGHRS and CDR2 YFSETQ. CDR3 coding DNA: TGCGCCAGCAGCTTGGCTTTGGCAGGGGAGGAGACCCAGTACTTC. Protein: CASSLALAGEETQYF.

This clonotype has a handful of counts. The chain couples TRBV20-1 to TRBJ1-2, with 8 bases identical to TRBD1. Germline V lookup: CDR1 DFQATT, CDR2 SNEGSKA (reference sequence). The junction had 7 bases not matched to a gene; V was cut back by 6 bases and J by 4 bases. The length of the CDR3 is 13 residues. CDR3 amino acids: CSASGGFFYGYTF. DNA of the CDR3: TGCAGTGCGTCAGGGGGCTTTTTCTATGGCTACACCTTC.

The chain recombines TRBV7-2 with TRBJ2-1; 15 bases are shared with TRBD2. V lost 4 bases to trimming and J lost 6 bases; unmatched junction nucleotides: 10. The CDR3 consists of 18 residues. Germline loops: CDR1 SGHTA, CDR2 FQGNSA. The CDR3: CASSSYTRTSGRGNEQFF. Written as DNA, the CDR3 is TGTGCCAGCAGCTCTTATACACGGACTAGCGGGAGGGGCAATGAGCAGTTCTTC.

The chain has TRBV20-1 and TRBJ2-7; possible D gene TRBD2, 5 bases. Between the trimmed V and J ends, which lost 5 bases and 2 bases, there was a span of 13 bases. The CDR3 consists of 13 residues. Germline CDR1 reads DFQATT; CDR2 reads SNEGSKA (reference sequence). In nucleotides, the CDR3 is TGCAGTGCTGAGGGCCTAGCACCCTACGAGCAGTACTTC. As protein: CSAEGLAPYEQYF.

This chain's CDR3 is CASSLDFFTYEQYF. The CDR3 DNA reads as TGTGCCAGCAGCTTGGACTTTTTTACCTACGAGCAGTACTTC. This rearrangement joins TRBV7-2 to TRBJ2-7, with D perhaps matching TRBD2 (5 bases). The ends were cut back, 3 bases at V and 2 bases at J, with 11 bases in the middle. The germline V gene encodes CDR1 SGHTA and CDR2 FQGNSA. The CDR3 extends over 14 amino acids.

With respect to this clonotype: A much larger clone sits a single nucleotide away, making a read error possible. The rearrangement uses TRBV6-2 or TRBV6-3 and TRBJ1-1; D may be TRBD1 (6 bases). Germline-derived CDR1 and CDR2 are MNHEY and SVGEGT. The CDR3 covers 17 residues. Here the CDR3 DNA reads TGTGCCAGCAGTTACCAGAAGGGACTCACAGGGAACACTGTAGCTTTCTTT. Translated, it gives CASSYQKGLTGNTVAFF.

Regarding this clonotype: Germline is not matched at one junction end, which may reflect a read error. The chain joins TRBV20-1 to TRBJ2-7; 12 bases are a match to TRBD2. The CDR3 has 16 residues. CDR1 is DFQATT and CDR2 is SNEGSKA in the germline V gene (reference sequence). The CDR3 sequence is CRARDLAGGPGYEQYF. The CDR3 bases are TGCAGGGCTAGGGATCTAGCGGGAGGGCCGGGGTACGAGCAGTACTTC.

V and J are TRBV7-9 and TRBJ1-6; a weak D match, TRBD1 (6 bases). Germline values: CDR1 SEHNR, CDR2 FQNEAQ (reference sequence). Trimming removed 4 bases at V and 6 bases at J, with 10 bases between. The CDR3 contains 14 residues. CDR3 in DNA: TGTGCCAGCAGCTACAACAGGGTTAATTCACCCCTCCACTTT. It encodes CASSYNRVNSPLHF. The full variable domain, in which reference TRBV7-9 and TRBJ1-6 provide the parts outside the CDR3, is DTGVSQNPRHKITKRGQNVTFRCDPISEHNRLYWYRQTLGQGPEFLTYFQNEAQLEKSRLLSDRFSAERPKGSFSTLEIQRTEQGDSAMYLCASSYNRVNSPLHFGNGTRLTVT.

This chain connects TRBV9 to TRBJ2-1; D might be TRBD2 (7 bases). Looked up from germline, CDR1 is SGDLS and CDR2 is YYNGEE. The CDR3 consists of 17 residues. With 4 bases removed from V and 8 bases from J, the gap between germline ends came to 25 bases. The CDR3, as DNA: TGTGCCAGCAGCATGGACCTCTGGGGGGGCGAGGGGGATGAGCAGTTCTTC. Protein: CASSMDLWGGEGDEQFF. The full variable domain, rest sourced from reference TRBV9 and TRBJ2-1, is DSGVTQTPKHLITATGQRVTLRCSPRSGDLSVYWYQQSLDQGLQFLIQYYNGEERAKGNILERFSAQQFPDLHSELNLSSLELGDSALYFCASSMDLWGGEGDEQFFGPGTRLTVL.

This clonotype showed up just a few times. One junction end does not reproduce the germline sequence, and a read error may be involved. The chain has TRBV2 and TRBJ2-1; no clear D. There are 13 residues in the CDR3. Germline V gives CDR1 SNHLY, CDR2 FYNNEI. CDR3 nucleotides: TGTGCCAGCAGTGAATTAGAGGTGATTGAGCAGTCCTTC. Residues: CASSELEVIEQSF.

The V call is TRBV7-6, the J call TRBJ1-5; 8 bases are shared with TRBD1. With 5 bases clipped from V and 2 bases from J, the junction kept 8 bases outside the gene matches. The CDR3 consists of 16 residues. Germline loops: CDR1 SGHVS, CDR2 FNYEAQ. CDR3 bases: TGTGCCAGCAGCACAGGGGGATGGACCGGCAATCAGCCCCAGCATTTT. Protein product: CASSTGGWTGNQPQHF. The complete variable domain, with remaining parts taken from reference TRBV7-6 and TRBJ1-5, reads GAGVSQSPRYKVTKRGQDVALRCDPISGHVSLYWYRQALGQGPEFLTYFNYEAQQDKSGLPNDRFSAERPEGSISTLTIQRTEQRDSAMYRCASSTGGWTGNQPQHFGDGTRLSIL.

This chain's CDR3 is CASSLAFSYEQYF. DNA of the CDR3: TGTGCCAGCAGTTTAGCCTTCTCCTACGAGCAGTACTTC. The V call is TRBV12-3 or TRBV12-4, the J call TRBJ2-7; D is unresolved. V lost 0 bases and J 0 bases, leaving 3 bases between the germline ends. The CDR3 runs 13 residues.

The rearrangement uses TRBV13 and TRBJ2-3; D gene uncertain. Deletions cut 2 bases from V and 0 bases from J, with 6 bases between. This CDR3 is 14 amino acids long. Germline V gene lookup returns CDR1 PRHDT and CDR2 FYEKMQ (reference sequence). The CDR3 coding sequence is TGTGCCAGCAGCTTATCCTCTAGCACAGATACGCAGTATTTT. It encodes CASSLSSSTDTQYF.

This clonotype was counted only a few times. The chain links TRBV20-1 to TRBJ1-5; TRBD1 matches at 9 bases. The CDR3 spans 14 residues. Germline CDR1 and CDR2: DFQATT and SNEGSKA (reference sequence). Losses at the gene ends were 6 bases for V and 5 bases for J; bases not matched to a gene: 8. Here the CDR3 reads CSAEGTGIDQPQHF. CDR3 nucleotide sequence: TGCAGTGCAGAAGGGACAGGGATCGATCAGCCCCAGCATTTT.

The chain has TRBV5-6 and TRBJ2-5; D is ambiguous. The CDR3 runs to 14 residues. V was cut by 0 bases and J by 4 bases, with 10 bases left in between. Per germline, CDR1 SGHDT and CDR2 YYEEEE. This chain's CDR3 is CASSLDDGTETQYF. The DNA for the CDR3 is TGTGCCAGCAGCTTGGATGATGGCACAGAGACCCAGTACTTC.

The chain is built from TRBV5-4 and TRBJ2-2, with D possibly matching TRBD2 (6 bases). This CDR3 region has 15 residues. Looked up from germline, CDR1 is SGHNT and CDR2 is YYREEE (reference sequence). V lost 1 base to trimming and J lost 5 bases, with 12 bases between them. CDR3 in DNA: TGTGCCAGCAGCTTGCCGGGAGTAGGGACCGGGGAGCTGTTTTTT. Translating it yields CASSLPGVGTGELFF.